A selection of T cell receptor beta chains follows, all from one sample in a study of spatial heterogeneity in lung cancer. MiXCR, run by TCRdb on the 5' RACE reads, gives a single entry per CDR3 protein. This table has a few thousand distinct CDR3 sequences, 29% appearing once. The material was lung tumor tissue, obtained at surgery. The source of these receptors is a female donor with early-stage non-small cell lung cancer. The CDR3 runs from the conserved cysteine through the conserved F or W. Each record gives: V gene, D gene, clone size, J gene, CDR3 protein, CDR3 DNA. The D gene is left open where the match is weak. Clone size is not always given. Where it is, it says once, few, many or a class for expanded clones.

V gene: TRBV5-1; D gene: -; clone size: -; J gene: TRBJ2-1; CDR3 protein: CASSLVRNEQFF; CDR3 DNA: TGCGCCAGCAGCTTGGTACGCAATGAGCAGTTCTTC
V gene: TRBV3-1; D gene: -; clone size: many; J gene: TRBJ2-3; CDR3 protein: CASSQGTASSTDTQYF; CDR3 DNA: TGTGCCAGCAGCCAAGGGACAGCCTCTAGCACAGATACGCAGTATTTT
V gene: TRBV4-3; D gene: -; clone size: -; J gene: TRBJ1-6; CDR3 protein: CASSQDRGGFNSPLHF; CDR3 DNA: TGCGCCAGCAGCCAAGATAGGGGGGGTTTTAATTCACCCCTCCACTTT
V gene: TRBV6-5; D gene: -; clone size: medium-sized; J gene: TRBJ2-7; CDR3 protein: CASSPGSGGTYEQYF; CDR3 DNA: TGTGCCAGCAGTCCCGGGTCTGGGGGGACCTACGAGCAGTACTTC
V gene: TRBV4-1; D gene: TRBD2; clone size: many; J gene: TRBJ2-7; CDR3 protein: CASSRILAGDEQYF; CDR3 DNA: TGCGCCAGCAGCCGCATCCTAGCGGGGGACGAGCAGTACTTC
V gene: TRBV27; D gene: TRBD2; clone size: -; J gene: TRBJ2-5; CDR3 protein: CASSPLRTSGYQETQYF; CDR3 DNA: TGTGCCAGCAGCCCCCTGAGGACTAGCGGGTACCAAGAGACCCAGTACTTC
V gene: TRBV7-2; D gene: TRBD1; clone size: -; J gene: TRBJ1-5; CDR3 protein: CASSLFGQGGQPQHF; CDR3 DNA: TGTGCCAGCAGCTTATTTGGACAGGGGGGACAGCCCCAGCATTTT
V gene: TRBV10-3; D gene: TRBD1; clone size: many; J gene: TRBJ2-7; CDR3 protein: CAISVTGVTYEQYF; CDR3 DNA: TGTGCCATCAGTGTGACAGGGGTCACCTACGAGCAGTACTTC
V gene: TRBV10-3; D gene: -; clone size: -; J gene: TRBJ2-2; CDR3 protein: CAISQIGELFF; CDR3 DNA: TGTGCCATCAGTCAAATCGGGGAGCTGTTTTTT
V gene: TRBV6-2/TRBV6-3; D gene: -; clone size: many; J gene: TRBJ2-7; CDR3 protein: CASSYSWEQYF; CDR3 DNA: TGTGCCAGCAGTTACTCATGGGAGCAGTACTTC
V gene: TRBV7-8; D gene: TRBD2; clone size: medium-sized; J gene: TRBJ2-2; CDR3 protein: CASSPGRLAGLTNTGELFF; CDR3 DNA: TGTGCCAGCAGCCCAGGGAGACTAGCGGGTCTAACGAACACCGGGGAGCTGTTTTTT
V gene: TRBV7-9; D gene: -; clone size: medium-sized; J gene: TRBJ2-3; CDR3 protein: CASSPGPLILGNTDTQYF; CDR3 DNA: TGTGCCAGCAGCCCGGGCCCGTTAATTTTAGGGAACACAGATACGCAGTATTTT
V gene: TRBV5-1; D gene: TRBD1; clone size: medium-sized; J gene: TRBJ2-2; CDR3 protein: CASSVQGAGELFF; CDR3 DNA: TGCGCCAGCAGCGTACAGGGGGCCGGGGAGCTGTTTTTT
V gene: TRBV20-1; D gene: TRBD1; clone size: medium-sized; J gene: TRBJ1-5; CDR3 protein: CSAGKQGGDGNQPQHF; CDR3 DNA: TGCAGTGCTGGTAAACAGGGGGGAGACGGCAATCAGCCCCAGCATTTT
V gene: TRBV10-1; D gene: -; clone size: -; J gene: TRBJ1-5; CDR3 protein: CASSEMVSPGVFLSSSNQPQHF; CDR3 DNA: TGCGCCAGCAGTGAGATGGTCTCCCCAGGCGTTTTTCTAAGTTCTAGCAATCAGCCCCAGCATTTT
V gene: TRBV27; D gene: -; clone size: many; J gene: TRBJ2-2; CDR3 protein: CASSIRAGSTGELFF; CDR3 DNA: TGTGCCAGCAGTATTCGAGCAGGGTCGACCGGGGAGCTGTTTTTT